This TCR beta chain was sequenced in a study of cytomegalovirus exposure and HLA in healthy donors. Study-wide background: Prior work identified 120 million or so unique TCR beta sequences in some 180 million T cells. Study-wide findings and caveats: Later analysis showed TCR association rates varying by HLA locus, highest for DRB1 and lowest for HLA-C. Diagnosis of cytomegalovirus status made by the classifier reportedly showed high specificity and sensitivity. There were under 200 TCR beta chains listed as cytomegalovirus-associated.

About this clone: Its antigen is as yet unknown.

Germline V lookup: CDR1 SNHLY, CDR2 FYNNEI. The CDR3 sequence is 14 residues long. The V end lost 6 bases, the J end lost 4 bases, and 15 bases lay between the germline ends. PCR primers comprised 60 Vbeta and 13 Jbeta primers. Some clones are missing from TCRdb's copy, which holds only in-frame ones; the method was immunoSEQ multiplex PCR. Counted here are about 210,000 clones, 82% occurring once; the ten biggest clones make up 6%. The rearrangement joins TRBV2 to TRBJ2-5; D is perhaps TRBD2 (6 bases). Sequenced input: PBMCs. The sequence came from a man between 40 and 49 years old in good health and CMV-seropositive. The CDR3 bases are TGTGCCAGCAGGATTAGTGCCGGGGGAGAGACCCAGTACTTC. Protein product: CASRISAGGETQYF.